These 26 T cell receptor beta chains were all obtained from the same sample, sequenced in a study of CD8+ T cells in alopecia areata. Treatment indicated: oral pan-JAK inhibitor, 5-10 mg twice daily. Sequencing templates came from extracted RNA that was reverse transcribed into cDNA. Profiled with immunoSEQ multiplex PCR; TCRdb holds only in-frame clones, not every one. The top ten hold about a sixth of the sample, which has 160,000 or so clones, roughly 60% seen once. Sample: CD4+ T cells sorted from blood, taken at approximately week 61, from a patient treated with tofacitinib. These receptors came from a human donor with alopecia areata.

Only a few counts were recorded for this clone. CDR3 sequence (DNA): TGTGCCAGCACTAGCAGGCAGTCACAAGAGACCCAGTACTTC. Amino acid sequence: CASTSRQSQETQYF. V and J are TRBV6-1 and TRBJ2-5, with a weak D call TRBD2 (5 bases). CDR3 length: 14 residues. Germline assignment: CDR1 MNHNS and CDR2 SASEGT. The V end lost 7 bases, the J end lost 2 bases, and 14 bases lay between the germline ends.

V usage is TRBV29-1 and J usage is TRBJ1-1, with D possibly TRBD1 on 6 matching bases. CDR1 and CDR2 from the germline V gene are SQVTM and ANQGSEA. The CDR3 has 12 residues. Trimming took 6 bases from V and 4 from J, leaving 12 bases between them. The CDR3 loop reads CSVTGFVTEAFF. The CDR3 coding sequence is TGCAGCGTGACAGGTTTCGTCACTGAAGCTTTCTTT.

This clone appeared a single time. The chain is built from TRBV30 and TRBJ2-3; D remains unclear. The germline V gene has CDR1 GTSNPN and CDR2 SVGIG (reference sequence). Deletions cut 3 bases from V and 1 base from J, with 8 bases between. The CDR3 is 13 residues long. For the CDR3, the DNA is TGTGCCTGGAGGAAGGTTGGCACAGATACGCAGTATTTT. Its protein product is CAWRKVGTDTQYF. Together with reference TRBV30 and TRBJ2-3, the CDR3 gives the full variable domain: SQTIHQWPATLVQPVGSPLSLECTVEGTSNPNLYWYRQAAGRGLQLLFYSVGIGQISSEVPQNLSASRPQDRQFILSSKKLLLSDSGFYLCAWRKVGTDTQYFGPGTRLTVL.

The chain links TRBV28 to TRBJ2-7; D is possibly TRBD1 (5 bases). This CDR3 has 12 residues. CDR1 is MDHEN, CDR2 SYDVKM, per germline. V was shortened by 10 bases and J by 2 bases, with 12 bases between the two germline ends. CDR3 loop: CATTGLAYEQYF. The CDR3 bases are TGTGCCACCACAGGCCTCGCCTACGAGCAGTACTTC.

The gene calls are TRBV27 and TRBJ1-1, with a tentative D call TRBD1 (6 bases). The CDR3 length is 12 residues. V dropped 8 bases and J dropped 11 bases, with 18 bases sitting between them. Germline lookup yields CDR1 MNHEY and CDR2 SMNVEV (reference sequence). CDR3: CASHPLQGRAFF. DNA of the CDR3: TGTGCCAGCCATCCCCTACAGGGTAGGGCTTTCTTT.

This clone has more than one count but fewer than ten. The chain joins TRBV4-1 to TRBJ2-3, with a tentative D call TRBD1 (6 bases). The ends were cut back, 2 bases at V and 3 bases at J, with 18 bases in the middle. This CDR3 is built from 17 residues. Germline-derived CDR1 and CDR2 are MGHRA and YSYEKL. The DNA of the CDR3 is TGCGCCAGCAGCCAACCAACAGGGAGAAGAGCGACAGATACGCAGTATTTT. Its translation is CASSQPTGRRATDTQYF.

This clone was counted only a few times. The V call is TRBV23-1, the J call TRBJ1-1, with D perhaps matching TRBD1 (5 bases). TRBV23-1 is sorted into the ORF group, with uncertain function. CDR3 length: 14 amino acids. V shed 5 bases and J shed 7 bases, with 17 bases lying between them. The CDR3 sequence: CASSSSRESDEAFF. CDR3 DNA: TGCGCCAGCAGTTCGTCCAGGGAGTCAGATGAAGCTTTCTTT.

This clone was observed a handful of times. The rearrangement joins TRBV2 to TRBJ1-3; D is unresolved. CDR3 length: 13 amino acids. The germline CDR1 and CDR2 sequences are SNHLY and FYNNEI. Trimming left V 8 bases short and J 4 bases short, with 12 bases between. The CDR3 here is CASGEETGNTIYF. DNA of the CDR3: TGTGCCAGCGGAGAAGAGACAGGAAACACCATATATTTT.

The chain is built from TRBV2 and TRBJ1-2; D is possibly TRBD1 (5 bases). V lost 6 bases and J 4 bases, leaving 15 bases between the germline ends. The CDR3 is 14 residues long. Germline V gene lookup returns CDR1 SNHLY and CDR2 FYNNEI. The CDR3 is CASRIQGSFYGYTF. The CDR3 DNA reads TGTGCCAGCAGGATCCAGGGATCCTTCTATGGCTACACCTTC.

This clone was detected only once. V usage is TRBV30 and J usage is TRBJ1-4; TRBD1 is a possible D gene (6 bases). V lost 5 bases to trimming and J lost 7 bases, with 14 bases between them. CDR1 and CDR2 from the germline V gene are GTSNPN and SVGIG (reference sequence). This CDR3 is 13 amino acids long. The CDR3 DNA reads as TGTGCCTGGTCCACAGGGACTGGTGAAAAACTGTTTTTT. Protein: CAWSTGTGEKLFF.

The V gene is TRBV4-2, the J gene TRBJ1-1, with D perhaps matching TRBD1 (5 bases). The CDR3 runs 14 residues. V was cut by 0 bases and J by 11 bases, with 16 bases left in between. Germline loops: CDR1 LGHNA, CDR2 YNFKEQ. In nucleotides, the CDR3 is TGTGCCAGCAGCCAAGAGCAGCAGGGCGCAAAGGCTTTCTTT. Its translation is CASSQEQQGAKAFF.

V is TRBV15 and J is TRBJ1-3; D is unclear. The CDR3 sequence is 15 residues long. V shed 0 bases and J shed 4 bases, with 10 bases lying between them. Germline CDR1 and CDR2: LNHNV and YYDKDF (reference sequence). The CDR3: CATSRDIPRGNTIYF. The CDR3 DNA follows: TGTGCCACCAGCAGAGATATCCCACGAGGAAACACCATATATTTT.

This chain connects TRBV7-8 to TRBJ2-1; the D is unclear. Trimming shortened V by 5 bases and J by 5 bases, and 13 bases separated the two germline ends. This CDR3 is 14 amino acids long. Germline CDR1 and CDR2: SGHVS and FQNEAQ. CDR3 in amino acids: CASSQLTGHNEQFF. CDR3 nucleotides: TGTGCCAGCAGCCAACTAACGGGCCACAATGAGCAGTTCTTC.

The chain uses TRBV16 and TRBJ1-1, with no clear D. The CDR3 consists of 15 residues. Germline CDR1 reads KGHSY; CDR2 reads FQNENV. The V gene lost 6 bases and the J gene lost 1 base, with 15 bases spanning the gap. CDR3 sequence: CASSPRVAQNTEAFF. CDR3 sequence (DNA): TGTGCCAGCAGTCCAAGGGTAGCCCAGAACACTGAAGCTTTCTTT.

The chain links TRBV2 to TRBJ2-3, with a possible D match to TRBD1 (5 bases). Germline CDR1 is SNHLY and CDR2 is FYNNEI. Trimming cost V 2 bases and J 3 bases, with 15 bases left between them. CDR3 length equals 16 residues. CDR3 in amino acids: CASSERAGQGTDTQYF. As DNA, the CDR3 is TGTGCCAGCAGTGAAAGGGCAGGGCAGGGAACAGATACGCAGTATTTT.

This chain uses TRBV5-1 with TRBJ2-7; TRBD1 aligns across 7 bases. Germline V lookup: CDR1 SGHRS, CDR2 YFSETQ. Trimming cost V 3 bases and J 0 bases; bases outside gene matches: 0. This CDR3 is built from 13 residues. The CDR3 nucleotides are TGCGCCAGCAGCTGGGACAGCTCCTACGAGCAGTACTTC. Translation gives CASSWDSSYEQYF.

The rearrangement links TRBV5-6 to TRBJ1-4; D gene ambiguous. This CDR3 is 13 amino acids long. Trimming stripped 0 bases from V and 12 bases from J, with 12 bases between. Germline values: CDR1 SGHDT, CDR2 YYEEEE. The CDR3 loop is CASSLGPRGELFF. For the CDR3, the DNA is TGTGCCAGCAGCTTGGGGCCTCGGGGAGAACTGTTTTTT.

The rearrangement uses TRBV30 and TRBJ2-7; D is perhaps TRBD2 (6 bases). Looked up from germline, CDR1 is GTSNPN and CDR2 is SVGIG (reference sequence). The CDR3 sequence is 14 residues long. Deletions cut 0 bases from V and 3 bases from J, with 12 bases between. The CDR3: CAWSVGGRYYEQYF. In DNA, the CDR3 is TGTGCCTGGAGTGTAGGAGGGAGGTACTACGAGCAGTACTTC.

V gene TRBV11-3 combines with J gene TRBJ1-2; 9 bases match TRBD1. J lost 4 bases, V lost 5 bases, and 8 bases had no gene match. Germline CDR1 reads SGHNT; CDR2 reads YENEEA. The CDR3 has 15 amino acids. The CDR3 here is CASSPEWGQGYGYTF. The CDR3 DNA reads TGTGCCAGCAGCCCCGAGTGGGGACAGGGCTATGGCTACACCTTC.

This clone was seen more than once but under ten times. The CDR3 region is CASGPQSDTIYF. The CDR3 DNA reads as TGTGCCAGTGGACCTCAGAGCGACACCATATATTTT. V usage is TRBV19 and J usage is TRBJ1-3; D is undetermined. The germline V gene has CDR1 LNHDA and CDR2 SQIVND (reference sequence). The CDR3 has 12 amino acids. The V end lost 8 bases, the J end lost 8 bases, and 13 bases lay between the germline ends.

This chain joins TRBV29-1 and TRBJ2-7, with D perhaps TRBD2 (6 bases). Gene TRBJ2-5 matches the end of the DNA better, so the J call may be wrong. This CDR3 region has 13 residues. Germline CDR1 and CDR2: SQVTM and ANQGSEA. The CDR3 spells CSVPGLPQETQYF. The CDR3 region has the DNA TGCAGCGTACCGGGACTCCCACAAGAGACCCAGTACTTC.

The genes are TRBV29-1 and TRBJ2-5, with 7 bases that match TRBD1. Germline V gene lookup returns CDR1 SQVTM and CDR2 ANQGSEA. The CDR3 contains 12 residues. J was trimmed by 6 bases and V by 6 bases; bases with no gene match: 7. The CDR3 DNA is TGCAGCGTCGACAGGGATCGGAAGACCCAGTACTTC. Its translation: CSVDRDRKTQYF.

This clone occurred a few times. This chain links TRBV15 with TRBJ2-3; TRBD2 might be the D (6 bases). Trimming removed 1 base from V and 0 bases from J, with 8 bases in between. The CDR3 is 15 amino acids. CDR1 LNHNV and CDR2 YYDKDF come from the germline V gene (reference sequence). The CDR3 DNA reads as TGTGCCACCAGCAGAGGGGGAGGCAGCACAGATACGCAGTATTTT. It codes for CATSRGGGSTDTQYF.

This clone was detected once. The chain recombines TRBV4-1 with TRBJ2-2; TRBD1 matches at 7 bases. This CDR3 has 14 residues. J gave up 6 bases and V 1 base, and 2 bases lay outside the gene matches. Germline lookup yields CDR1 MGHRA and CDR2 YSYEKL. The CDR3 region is CASSQAQGAGELFF. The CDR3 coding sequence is TGCGCCAGCAGCCAAGCCCAGGGGGCCGGGGAGCTGTTTTTT.

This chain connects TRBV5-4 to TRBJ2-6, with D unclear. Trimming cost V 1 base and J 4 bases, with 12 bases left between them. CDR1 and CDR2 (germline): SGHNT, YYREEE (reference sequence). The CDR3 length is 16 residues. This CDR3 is CASSLQTRGGANVLTF. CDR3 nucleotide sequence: TGTGCCAGCAGCTTGCAAACCCGAGGCGGGGCCAACGTCCTGACTTTC.

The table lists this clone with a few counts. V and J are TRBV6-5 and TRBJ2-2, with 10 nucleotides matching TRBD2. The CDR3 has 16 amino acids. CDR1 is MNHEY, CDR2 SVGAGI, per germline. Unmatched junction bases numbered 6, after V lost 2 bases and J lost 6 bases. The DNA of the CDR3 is TGTGCCAGCAGTTACCAGCGGGGGGGTACCGCCGGGGAGCTGTTTTTT. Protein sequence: CASSYQRGGTAGELFF.